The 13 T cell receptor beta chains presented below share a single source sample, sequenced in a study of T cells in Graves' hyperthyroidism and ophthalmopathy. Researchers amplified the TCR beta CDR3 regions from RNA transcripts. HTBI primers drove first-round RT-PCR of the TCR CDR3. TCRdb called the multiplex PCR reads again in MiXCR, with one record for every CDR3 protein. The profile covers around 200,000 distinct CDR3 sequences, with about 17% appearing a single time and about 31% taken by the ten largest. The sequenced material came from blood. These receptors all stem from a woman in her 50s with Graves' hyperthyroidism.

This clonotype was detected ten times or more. In DNA, the CDR3 is TGCGCCAGCAGCGCAACAGGGGGTAACAATCAGCCCCAGCATTTT. As protein: CASSATGGNNQPQHF. The rearrangement links TRBV5-1 to TRBJ1-5; 8 bases are shared with TRBD1. CDR3 size: 15 residues. After removal of 4 bases from V and 3 bases from J, the junction contained 6 bases not matched to a gene. Looked up from germline, CDR1 is SGHRS and CDR2 is YFSETQ.

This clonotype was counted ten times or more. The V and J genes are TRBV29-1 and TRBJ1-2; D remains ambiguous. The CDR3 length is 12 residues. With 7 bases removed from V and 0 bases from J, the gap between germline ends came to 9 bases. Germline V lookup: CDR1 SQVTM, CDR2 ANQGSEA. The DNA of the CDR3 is TGCAGCGCAGACAATCCTAACTATGGCTACACCTTC. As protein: CSADNPNYGYTF.

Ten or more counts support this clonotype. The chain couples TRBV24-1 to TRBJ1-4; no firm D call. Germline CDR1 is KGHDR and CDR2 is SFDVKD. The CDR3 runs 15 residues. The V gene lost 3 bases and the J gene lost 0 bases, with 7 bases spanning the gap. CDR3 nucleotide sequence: TGTGCCACCAGTGATCCGACAACAACTAATGAAAAACTGTTTTTT. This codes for CATSDPTTTNEKLFF.

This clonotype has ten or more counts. CDR3 bases: TGTGCCAGCAGCTTAGTGACAGAAAATCAGCCCCAGCATTTT. It codes for CASSLVTENQPQHF. This chain uses TRBV7-2 with TRBJ1-5, with D possibly matching TRBD1 (5 bases). This CDR3 comprises 14 residues. The V end lost 1 base, the J end lost 4 bases, and 8 bases lay between the germline ends. The germline gives CDR1 SGHTA, CDR2 FQGNSA. Full variable domain (rest looked up from reference TRBV7-2 and TRBJ1-5): GAGVSQSPSNKVTEKGKDVELRCDPISGHTALYWYRQSLGQGLEFLIYFQGNSAPDKSGLPSDRFSAERTGGSVSTLTIQRTQQEDSAVYLCASSLVTENQPQHFGDGTRLSIL.

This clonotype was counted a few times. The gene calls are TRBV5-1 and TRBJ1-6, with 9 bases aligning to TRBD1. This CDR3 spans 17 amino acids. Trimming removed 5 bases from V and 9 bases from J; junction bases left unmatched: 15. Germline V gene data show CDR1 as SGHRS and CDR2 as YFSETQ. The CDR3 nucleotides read TGCGCCAGCAGACAGGGGGCGATGAGTATCGAGGGTTCACCCCTCCACTTT. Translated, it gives CASRQGAMSIEGSPLHF.

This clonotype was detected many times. The CDR3, as DNA: TGTGCCAGCAGGAGTCCGGGACAGAAAACGGGCTACACCTTC. This encodes CASRSPGQKTGYTF. The chain has TRBV2 and TRBJ1-2; 7 nucleotides line up with TRBD1. CDR3 size: 14 residues. Germline assignment: CDR1 SNHLY and CDR2 FYNNEI. Trimming removed 6 bases from V and 8 bases from J; junction bases left unmatched: 12.

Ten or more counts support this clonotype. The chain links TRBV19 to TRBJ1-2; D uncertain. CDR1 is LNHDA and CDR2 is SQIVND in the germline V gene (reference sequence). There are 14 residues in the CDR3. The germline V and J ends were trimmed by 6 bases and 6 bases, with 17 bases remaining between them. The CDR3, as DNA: TGTGCCAGTAGCCCCCCAAGCAGGCGAAATGGCTACACCTTC. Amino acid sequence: CASSPPSRRNGYTF.

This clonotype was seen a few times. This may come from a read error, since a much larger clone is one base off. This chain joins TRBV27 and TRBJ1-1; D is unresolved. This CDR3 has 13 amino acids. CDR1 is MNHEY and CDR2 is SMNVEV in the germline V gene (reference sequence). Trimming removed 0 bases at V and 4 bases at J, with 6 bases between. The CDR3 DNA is TGTGCCAGCAGTTTATCTCGAAGCACTGAAGCTTTCTTT. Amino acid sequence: CASSLSRSTEAFF.

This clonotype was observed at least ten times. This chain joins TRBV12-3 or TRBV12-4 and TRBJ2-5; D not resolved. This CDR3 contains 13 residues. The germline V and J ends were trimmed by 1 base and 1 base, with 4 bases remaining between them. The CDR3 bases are TGTGCCAGCAGTTTAGGTATCCAAGAGACCCAGTACTTC. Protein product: CASSLGIQETQYF.

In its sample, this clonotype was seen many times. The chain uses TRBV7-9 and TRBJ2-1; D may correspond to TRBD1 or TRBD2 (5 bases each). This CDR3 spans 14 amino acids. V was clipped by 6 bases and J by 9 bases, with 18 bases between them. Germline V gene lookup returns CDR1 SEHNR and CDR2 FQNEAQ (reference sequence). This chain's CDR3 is CASRSGRYGVEQFF. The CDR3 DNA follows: TGTGCCAGCAGATCGGGGCGATATGGCGTTGAGCAGTTCTTC.

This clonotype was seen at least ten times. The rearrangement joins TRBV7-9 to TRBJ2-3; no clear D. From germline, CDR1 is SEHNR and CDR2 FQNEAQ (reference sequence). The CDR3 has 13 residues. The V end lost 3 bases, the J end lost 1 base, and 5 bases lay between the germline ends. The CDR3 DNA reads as TGTGCCAGCAGCTTTGTGGGCACAGATACGCAGTATTTT. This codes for CASSFVGTDTQYF. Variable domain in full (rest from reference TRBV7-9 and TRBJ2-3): DTGVSQNPRHKITKRGQNVTFRCDPISEHNRLYWYRQTLGQGPEFLTYFQNEAQLEKSRLLSDRFSAERPKGSFSTLEIQRTEQGDSAMYLCASSFVGTDTQYFGPGTRLTVL.

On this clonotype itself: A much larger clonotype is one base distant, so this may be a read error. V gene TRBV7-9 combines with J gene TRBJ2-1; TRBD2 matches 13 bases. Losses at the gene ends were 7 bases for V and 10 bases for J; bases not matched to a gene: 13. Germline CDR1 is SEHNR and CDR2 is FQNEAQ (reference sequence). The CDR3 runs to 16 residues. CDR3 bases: TGTGCCAGCACCCCCACCGGGACTAGCGGGGCACGGGAGCAGTTCTTC. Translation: CASTPTGTSGAREQFF.

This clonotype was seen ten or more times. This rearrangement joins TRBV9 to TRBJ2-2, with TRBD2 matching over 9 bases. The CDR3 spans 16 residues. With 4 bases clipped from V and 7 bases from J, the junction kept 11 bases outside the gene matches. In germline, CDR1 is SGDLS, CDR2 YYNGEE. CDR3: CASSPSGTSMVGELFF. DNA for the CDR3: TGTGCCAGCAGCCCTTCCGGGACTAGCATGGTCGGGGAGCTGTTTTTT.